Sequencing of this TCR beta chain was carried out in a study of a mutant IDH1 vaccine in newly diagnosed glioma. In its sample, this clone was seen once. Its antigen is not identified. The V and J ends lost 2 bases and 3 bases respectively, with 8 bases between them. In germline, CDR1 is MNHEY, CDR2 SMNVEV (reference sequence). The length of the CDR3 is 14 residues. This table comes from immunoSEQ multiplex PCR, and its TCRdb copy is limited to in-frame clones, with some not included. The table includes around 50,000 clones, 84% detected once. Documented time point: week 35, safety follow-up. Each dose delivered 300 ug of mutant IDH1 20-mer peptide subcutaneously with imiquimod.

The V and J genes are TRBV27 and TRBJ1-5, with unresolved D. Sequences were derived from PBMCs, sampled from a glioma patient whose treatment included an IDH1 peptide vaccine. The receptor's source is a woman under 30 with glioma. The CDR3 loop is CASSLGRYNQPQHF. In DNA, the CDR3 is TGTGCCAGCAGTTTAGGCAGATACAATCAGCCCCAGCATTTT.